This T cell receptor (beta chain) was captured in a study of T cell responses to AZD1222 COVID-19 vaccine. As concerns this clone: Its antigen is unknown.

The CDR3 loop spans 12 amino acids. In germline, CDR1 is SQVTM, CDR2 ANQGSEA. V lost 5 bases and J lost 1, with 8 bases in between. The assay was immunoSEQ multiplex PCR, and TCRdb's table has in-frame clones only and misses some. The table includes over 150,000 clones, 87% detected once. Findings and caveats of the study: Unmutated variant regions are reportedly the target of nearly half of TCRs that are spike-specific. The number of AZD1222 recipients seropositive at baseline was only six. The donors showed a predominance of white British ancestry and of females, with possible underestimation of clonal diversity.

V usage is TRBV29-1 and J usage is TRBJ1-1; D might be TRBD1 (6 bases). This specimen was peripheral blood, taken on day 0 of AZD1222 vaccination. This TCR was recovered from an adult in good health. The chain's CDR3 is CSVQGQNTEAFF. CDR3 in DNA: TGCAGCGTTCAGGGACAGAACACTGAAGCTTTCTTT. Supplemented by reference TRBV29-1 and TRBJ1-1, the full variable domain reads SAVISQKPSRDICQRGTSLTIQCQVDSQVTMMFWYRQQPGQSLTLIATANQGSEATYESGFVIDKFPISRPNLTFSTLTVSNMSPEDSSIYLCSVQGQNTEAFFGQGTRLTVV.